The 8 T cell receptor beta chains below all came from one sample that was sequenced in a study of blood T cell repertoires in COVID-19 (dated by TCRdb to 2018 to 2020). Library prep was done by the immunoSEQ multiplex PCR assay. Entries here come from immuneACCESS through TCRdb and include only in-frame sequences with V and J called. Some clones fail to appear in such tables; in the studies checked, an unresolved V gene covers under half of the shortfall, and the cause of the remainder is unknown. Within this sample are some 320,000 clones, with 85% of them counted one time only. Around 1.9% of the sample comes from the top ten. Specimen: PBMCs or T cells enriched from blood (not recorded which). These receptors all stem from a woman aged 30 to 39 who had been exposed to COVID-19.

This clone showed up just a few times. The rearrangement uses TRBV19 and TRBJ2-7; D might be TRBD1 (6 bases). The V and J ends lost 5 bases and 5 bases respectively, with 16 bases between them. The CDR3 has 14 residues. Germline V gene lookup returns CDR1 LNHDA and CDR2 SQIVND (reference sequence). CDR3 protein: CASSAGRQANEQYF. In DNA form, the CDR3 reads TGTGCCAGTAGTGCAGGGAGACAGGCTAACGAGCAGTACTTC.

This chain joins TRBV30 and TRBJ1-1; D gene unclear. V gave up 5 bases and J gave up 7 bases, with 14 bases separating them. Looked up from germline, CDR1 is GTSNPN and CDR2 is SVGIG (reference sequence). The CDR3 runs 12 residues. The CDR3 loop is CAWENRRGEAFF. The CDR3 DNA sequence: TGTGCCTGGGAAAATCGGCGCGGTGAAGCTTTCTTT.

The DNA of the CDR3 is TGTGCCAGCAAGACAGGCTACACTGAAGCTTTCTTT. It yields the protein CASKTGYTEAFF. This sequence joins TRBV7-8 and TRBJ1-1; D is possibly TRBD1 (6 bases). The V gene's germline CDR1 is SGHVS and CDR2 FQNEAQ. V lost 7 bases, J lost 3 bases, and 9 bases lay in between. This CDR3 is built from 12 residues. Full variable domain (outside the CDR3, taken from reference TRBV7-8 and TRBJ1-1): GAGVSQSPRYKVAKRGQDVALRCDPISGHVSLFWYQQALGQGPEFLTYFQNEAQLDKSGLPSDRFFAERPEGSVSTLKIQRTQQEDSAVYLCASKTGYTEAFFGQGTRLTVV.

This clone turned up a few times. The chain recombines TRBV7-9 with TRBJ1-1; D is ambiguous. V was clipped by 4 bases and J by 3 bases, with 6 bases between them. Germline CDR1 is SEHNR and CDR2 is FQNEAQ (reference sequence). CDR3 length: 12 residues. Here the CDR3 reads CASSSVYTEAFF. CDR3 nucleotides: TGTGCCAGCAGCTCGGTATACACTGAAGCTTTCTTT.

V gene TRBV30 combines with J gene TRBJ2-2; 7 bases align to TRBD1. Unmatched junction bases numbered 7, after V lost 5 bases and J lost 4 bases. This CDR3 has 14 residues. The germline V gene has CDR1 GTSNPN and CDR2 SVGIG (reference sequence). CDR3: CAWVGDSLTGELFF. CDR3 bases: TGTGCCTGGGTTGGGGACAGCCTCACCGGGGAGCTGTTTTTT.

This clone turned up a few times. The genes are TRBV30 and TRBJ1-1; 7 bases are a match to TRBD1. Germline CDR1 is GTSNPN and CDR2 is SVGIG (reference sequence). J was trimmed by 3 bases and V by 5 bases; bases with no gene match: 6. The CDR3 runs to 13 residues. Here the CDR3 reads CAWGEGTDTEAFF. The DNA for the CDR3 is TGTGCCTGGGGCGAGGGGACAGACACTGAAGCTTTCTTT. The whole variable domain, filled in from reference TRBV30 and TRBJ1-1, reads SQTIHQWPATLVQPVGSPLSLECTVEGTSNPNLYWYRQAAGRGLQLLFYSVGIGQISSEVPQNLSASRPQDRQFILSSKKLLLSDSGFYLCAWGEGTDTEAFFGQGTRLTVV.

V usage is TRBV7-3 and J usage is TRBJ2-1; 12 bases line up with TRBD2. V lost 3 bases to trimming and J lost 5 bases; unmatched junction nucleotides: 8. CDR1 SGHTA and CDR2 FQGTGA come from the germline V gene. This CDR3 comprises 17 residues. The chain's CDR3 is CASSFWTLAGGNNEQFF. CDR3 coding DNA: TGTGCCAGCAGCTTCTGGACACTAGCGGGGGGCAACAATGAGCAGTTCTTC.

The chain employs TRBV27 and TRBJ2-1; TRBD1 matches 9 bases. In germline, CDR1 is MNHEY, CDR2 SMNVEV (reference sequence). This CDR3 comprises 15 residues. J lost 6 bases, V lost 8 bases, and 11 bases had no gene match. The CDR3 DNA reads TGTGCCAGCGGAAGGGACAGGGAAATCGTCAATGAGCAGTTCTTC. Translating it yields CASGRDREIVNEQFF.